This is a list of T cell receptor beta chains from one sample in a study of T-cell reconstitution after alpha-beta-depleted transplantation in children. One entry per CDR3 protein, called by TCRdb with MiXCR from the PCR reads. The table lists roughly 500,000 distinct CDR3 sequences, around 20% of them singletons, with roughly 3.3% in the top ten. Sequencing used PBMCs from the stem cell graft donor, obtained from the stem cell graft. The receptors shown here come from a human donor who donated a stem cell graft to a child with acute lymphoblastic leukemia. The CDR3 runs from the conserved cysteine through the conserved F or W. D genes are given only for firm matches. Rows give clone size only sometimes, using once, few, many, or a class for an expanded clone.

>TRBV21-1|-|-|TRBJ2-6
CASSKLLADRVGSGANVLTF
-
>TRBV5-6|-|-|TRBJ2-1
CASSLDGGGYYNEQFF
TGTGCCAGCAGCTTGGATGGAGGGGGCTATTACAATGAGCAGTTCTTC
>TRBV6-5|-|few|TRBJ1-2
CASSYSGTTGYTF
TGTGCCAGCAGTTACTCAGGGACGACTGGCTACACCTTC
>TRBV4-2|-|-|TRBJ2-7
CASSQEGNYEQYF
TGTGCCAGCAGCCAAGAGGGGAACTACGAGCAGTACTTC
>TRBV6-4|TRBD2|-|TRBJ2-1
CASSDSSGSGNEQFF
TGTGCCAGCAGTGACTCCAGCGGGAGCGGCAATGAGCAGTTCTTC
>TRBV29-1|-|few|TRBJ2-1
CSVEDLNWNDNEQFF
TGCAGCGTTGAAGATCTAAACTGGAACGACAATGAGCAGTTCTTC
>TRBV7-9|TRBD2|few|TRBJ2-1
CASSLIAGRANEQFF
TGTGCCAGCAGCCTAATAGCGGGGCGGGCCAATGAGCAGTTCTTC
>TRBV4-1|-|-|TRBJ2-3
CASGQAPFTDTQYF
TGCGCCAGCGGCCAAGCGCCCTTCACAGATACGCAGTATTTT
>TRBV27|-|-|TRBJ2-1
CASARETSYNEQFF
TGTGCCAGCGCACGGGAAACCTCCTACAATGAGCAGTTCTTC
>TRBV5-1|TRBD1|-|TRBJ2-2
CASSRTGTGVTGELFF
TGCGCCAGCAGCCGTACCGGGACAGGGGTCACCGGGGAGCTGTTTTTT
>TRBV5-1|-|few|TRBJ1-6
CASSPGPHNSPLHF
TGCGCCAGCAGCCCCGGACCCCATAATTCACCCCTCCACTTT
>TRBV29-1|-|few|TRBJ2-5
CSAGDRQETQYF
TGCAGCGCTGGAGACCGTCAAGAGACCCAGTACTTC
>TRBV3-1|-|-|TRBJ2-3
CASSQIAVSTDTQYF
TGTGCCAGCAGCCAGATAGCAGTCAGCACAGATACGCAGTATTTT
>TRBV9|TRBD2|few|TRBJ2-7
CASSVASGSLYEQYF
TGTGCCAGCAGCGTCGCTAGCGGGAGTCTCTACGAGCAGTACTTC
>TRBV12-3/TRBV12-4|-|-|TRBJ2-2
CASSFIVGLNTGELFF
TGTGCCAGCAGTTTCATTGTGGGGCTAAACACCGGGGAGCTGTTTTTT
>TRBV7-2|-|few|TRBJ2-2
CASTFFRGGELFF
TGTGCCAGCACCTTTTTCCGCGGGGGGGAGCTGTTTTTT
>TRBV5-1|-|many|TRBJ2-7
CASSLVQSSYEQYF
TGCGCCAGCAGCTTAGTGCAAAGCTCCTACGAGCAGTACTTC
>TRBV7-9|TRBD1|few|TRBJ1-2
CASSLGTGGYGYTF
TGTGCCAGCAGCCTCGGGACAGGGGGCTATGGCTACACCTTC
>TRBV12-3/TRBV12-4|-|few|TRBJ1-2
CASSLAGRETRYTF
TGTGCCAGCAGTTTAGCAGGGCGGGAAACACGCTACACCTTC
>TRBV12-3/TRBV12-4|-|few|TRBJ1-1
CASSLGDLGTEAFF
TGTGCCAGCAGTTTGGGAGATTTGGGGACTGAAGCTTTCTTT
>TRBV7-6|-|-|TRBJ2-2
CASSSYGRELFF
TGTGCCAGCAGCTCCTACGGCCGGGAGCTGTTTTTT
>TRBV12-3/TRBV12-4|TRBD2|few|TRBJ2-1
CASSSPREGYNEQFF
TGTGCCAGCAGTTCCCCGCGGGAGGGGTACAATGAGCAGTTCTTC
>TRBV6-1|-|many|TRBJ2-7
CASSDRISYEQYF
TGTGCCAGCAGTGACAGGATCTCCTACGAGCAGTACTTC
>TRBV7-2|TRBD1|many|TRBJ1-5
CASSPDRGQPQHF
TGTGCCAGCAGCCCGGACAGGGGTCAGCCCCAGCATTTT
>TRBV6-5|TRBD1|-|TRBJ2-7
CASSLRGQGAVEQYF
TGTGCCAGCAGTTTACGGGGACAGGGGGCGGTCGAGCAGTACTTC
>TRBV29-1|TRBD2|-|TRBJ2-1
CSVEVRASGFYNEQFF
TGCAGCGTTGAAGTACGGGCTAGCGGGTTTTACAATGAGCAGTTCTTC
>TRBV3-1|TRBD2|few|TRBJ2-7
CASSPGTRTYEQYF
TGTGCCAGCAGCCCCGGGACTAGGACCTACGAGCAGTACTTC
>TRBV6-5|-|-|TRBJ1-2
CASSFEGRAPGGYTF
TGTGCCAGCAGTTTTGAAGGACGGGCCCCTGGTGGCTACACCTTC
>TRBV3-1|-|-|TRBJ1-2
CASSQGQKGYTF
TGTGCCAGCAGCCAAGGACAAAAAGGCTACACCTTC
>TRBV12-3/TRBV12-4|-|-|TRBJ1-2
CASSFGGDFGYTF
TGTGCCAGCAGTTTCGGCGGGGACTTTGGCTACACCTTC
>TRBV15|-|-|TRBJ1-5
CATSKLRDISVNQPQHF
TGTGCCACCAGCAAGCTCCGGGACATCAGCGTCAATCAGCCCCAGCATTTT
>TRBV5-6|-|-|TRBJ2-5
CASSLGLGIDGETQYF
TGTGCCAGCAGCTTGGGCCTGGGAATTGACGGAGAGACCCAGTACTTC
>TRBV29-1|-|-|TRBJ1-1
CSVSWTENTEAFF
TGCAGCGTTTCATGGACAGAAAACACTGAAGCTTTCTTT
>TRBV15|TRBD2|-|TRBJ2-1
CATSGILGLAGNNEQFF
TGTGCCACCAGCGGTATACTGGGACTAGCGGGAAATAATGAGCAGTTCTTC
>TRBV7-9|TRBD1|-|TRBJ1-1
CASSSPSTGKIYIEAFF
TGTGCCAGCAGCTCCCCTTCGACAGGGAAAATCTATATTGAAGCTTTCTTT
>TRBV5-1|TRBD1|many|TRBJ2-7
CASSLAQGAPYEQYF
TGCGCCAGCAGCTTGGCCCAGGGGGCTCCCTACGAGCAGTACTTC
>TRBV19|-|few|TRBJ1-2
CASSTVSGYGYTF
TGTGCCAGTAGTACCGTTTCGGGCTATGGCTACACCTTC
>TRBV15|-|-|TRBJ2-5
CATSRDRTFGETQYF
TGTGCCACCAGCAGAGATCGGACTTTCGGGGAGACCCAGTACTTC
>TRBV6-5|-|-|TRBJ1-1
CASSYGGGVTNTEAFF
TGTGCCAGCAGTTACGGAGGCGGGGTCACGAACACTGAAGCTTTCTTT
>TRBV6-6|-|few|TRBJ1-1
CASTGGMNTEAFF
TGTGCCAGCACTGGGGGTATGAACACTGAAGCTTTCTTT
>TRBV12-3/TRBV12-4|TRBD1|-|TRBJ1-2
CASSHDRGINGYTF
TGTGCCAGCAGCCACGACAGGGGAATCAATGGCTACACCTTC
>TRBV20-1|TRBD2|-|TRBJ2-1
CSARDPASGSYTFYNEQFF
TGCAGTGCTAGAGATCCGGCTAGCGGGAGCTATACCTTCTACAATGAGCAGTTCTTC